This T cell receptor (beta chain) stems from a study of cytomegalovirus exposure and HLA in healthy donors. The CDR3 has 15 amino acids. Germline V gene sequence: CDR1 SGHTA, CDR2 FQGNSA. V was pared by 5 bases and J by 7 bases, with 10 bases of the junction left unmatched. PCR used 60 Vbeta primers and 13 Jbeta primers. Repertoires were generated with immunoSEQ multiplex PCR, while TCRdb's copy carries only in-frame clones and drops some. The sample shows roughly 110,000 clones, 77% of them seen only once. The sample comprised PBMCs. The sequence derives from a male donor in good health and CMV-seronegative. This chain links TRBV7-2 with TRBJ2-7; 11 bases match TRBD2. This CDR3 reads CASSTVLAGAGEQYF. In nucleotides, the CDR3 is TGTGCCAGCAGCACCGTACTAGCGGGAGCAGGTGAGCAGTACTTC.